This T cell receptor (beta chain) was sequenced during a study of blood T cell repertoires in COVID-19. Study background: T cells, B-cell-depleted T cells, or PBMCs supplied cDNA or gDNA.

Per the authors' pipeline: Estimated nucleated cell counts came from reference gene primer amplification. Sequenced by immunoSEQ multiplex PCR; TCRdb stores in-frame clones only, minus some. D and trimming come from the DNA, and the V and J calls and clone size come from that table. The top ten hold 1% to 1.5% of the sample, which has some 380,000 clones, more than 70% seen once. V was clipped by 2 bases and J by 8 bases, with 13 bases between them. This CDR3 has 14 amino acids. Germline CDR1 is MNHNY and CDR2 is SVGAGI (reference sequence). Everyone who took part was about 18 to 90 years old, and they came from about two dozen US areas. Cohort assignment relied on participant-reported clinical history.

The rearrangement uses TRBV6-6 and TRBJ1-5; D is unclear. The sequencing input was PBMCs or T cells enriched from blood (not recorded which). This TCR derives from a man aged 25-45 years who had recovered from COVID-19. CDR3 loop: CASSYHTGSEPQHF. CDR3 nucleotide sequence: TGTGCCAGCAGTTACCATACCGGGTCCGAGCCCCAGCATTTT.